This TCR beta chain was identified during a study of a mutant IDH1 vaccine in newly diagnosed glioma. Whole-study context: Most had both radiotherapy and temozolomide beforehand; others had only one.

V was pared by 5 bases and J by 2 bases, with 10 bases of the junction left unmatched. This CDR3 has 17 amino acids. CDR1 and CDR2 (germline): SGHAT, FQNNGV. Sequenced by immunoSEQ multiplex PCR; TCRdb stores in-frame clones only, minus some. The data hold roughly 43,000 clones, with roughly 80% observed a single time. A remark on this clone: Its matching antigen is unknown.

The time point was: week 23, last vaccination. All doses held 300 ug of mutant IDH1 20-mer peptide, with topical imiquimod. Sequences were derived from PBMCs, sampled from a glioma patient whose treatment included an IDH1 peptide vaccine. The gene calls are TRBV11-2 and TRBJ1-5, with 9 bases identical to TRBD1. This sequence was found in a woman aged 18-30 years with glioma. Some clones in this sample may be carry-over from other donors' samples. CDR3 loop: CASSRETGGGRNQPQHF. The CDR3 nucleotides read TGTGCCAGCAGCCGCGAGACAGGGGGGGGTCGCAATCAGCCCCAGCATTTT. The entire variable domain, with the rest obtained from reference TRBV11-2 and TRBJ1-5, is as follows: EAGVAQSPRYKIIEKRQSVAFWCNPISGHATLYWYQQILGQGPKLLIQFQNNGVVDDSQLPKDRFSAERLKGVDSTLKIQPAKLEDSAVYLCASSRETGGGRNQPQHFGDGTRLSIL.